This TCR beta chain was sequenced in a study of cytomegalovirus exposure and HLA in healthy donors. General study findings and limits: When analyzed later, a missense DCLRE1C variant was found to be linked to TCR beta V- and J-gene trimming.

The CDR3 totals 14 residues. Germline-derived CDR1 and CDR2 are LNHDA and SQIVND (reference sequence). Trimming took 2 bases from V and 5 from J; bases not matched to a gene: 5. This clone turned up a few times. What it binds is unknown. Both 60 Vbeta primers and 13 Jbeta primers went into the PCR. Using immunoSEQ multiplex PCR, the repertoire was profiled, and TCRdb retains in-frame clones only, with some absent. Of about 93,000 clones listed, around 81% were seen once; the top ten hold around 0.63%. This TCR came from a man aged 30-40 years in good health and CMV-seronegative. The V call is TRBV19, the J call TRBJ1-2; 7 bases line up with TRBD1. Specimen: PBMCs. CDR3 loop: CASSIKTGYYGYTF. The CDR3 nucleotides read TGTGCCAGTAGTATAAAGACAGGGTATTATGGCTACACCTTC.